The clone carrying this T cell receptor beta chain was detected many times. Its antigen is as yet unknown. Trimming removed 0 bases from V and 9 bases from J, with 15 bases in between. The CDR3 runs to 14 residues. Germline CDR1 is SNHLY and CDR2 is FYNNEI. The record originates from a study of T cells in Graves' hyperthyroidism and ophthalmopathy. Study outcomes and limitations: Before onset, by a median of around 6.4 months, the model predicted ophthalmopathy.

Amplified TCR beta CDR3 regions derived from RNA transcripts. During a first-round RT-PCR of the TCR CDR3, the HTBI primer set was used. TCRdb processed the multiplex PCR reads anew with MiXCR; each CDR3 protein has one entry. The top ten hold 30% to 40% of the sample, which has around 340,000 distinct CDR3 sequences, about 18% seen once. What was sequenced was blood. This TCR derives from a woman in her 30s with Graves' hyperthyroidism that later progressed to Graves' ophthalmopathy. The V and J genes are TRBV2 and TRBJ2-7; a possible D gene is TRBD1 (7 bases). The CDR3 nucleotides read TGTGCCAGCAGTGAAGCTGGCAGGGGGGAGCGGCAGTACTTC. Residues: CASSEAGRGERQYF.